This T cell receptor (beta chain) was observed in a study of beta chain features in type 1 diabetes. Over 95% purity was reached by all sorted populations. The V and J ends lost 3 bases and 3 bases respectively, with 16 bases between them. This CDR3 contains 17 residues. CDR1 SGHRS and CDR2 YFSETQ come from the germline V gene. A remark on this clone: The antigen remains undetermined.

TCRB transcripts that were expressed got sequenced, as all of the isolated RNA had been reverse transcribed. Data came from immunoSEQ multiplex PCR; TCRdb stores just in-frame clones and leaves some out. The table lists around 150,000 clones, roughly 9% of them singletons. Study outcomes and limitations: Patients with Type 1 diabetes showed moderately but significantly shorter TCRB CDR3s in all four CD4+ subsets.

The receptor's source is a woman in her twenties or thirties with type 1 diabetes. The material sequenced was central memory CD4+ T cells from blood. V usage is TRBV5-1 and J usage is TRBJ2-6; D might be TRBD2 (5 bases). In DNA form, the CDR3 reads TGCGCCAGCAGCTGGACTCCTTTAGATTTTGGGGCCAACGTCCTGACTTTC. As protein: CASSWTPLDFGANVLTF. The full variable domain, completed using reference TRBV5-1 and TRBJ2-6, is KAGVTQTPRYLIKTRGQQVTLSCSPISGHRSVSWYQQTPGQGLQFLFEYFSETQRNKGNFPGRFSGRQFSNSRSEMNVSTLELGDSALYLCASSWTPLDFGANVLTFGAGSRLTVL.